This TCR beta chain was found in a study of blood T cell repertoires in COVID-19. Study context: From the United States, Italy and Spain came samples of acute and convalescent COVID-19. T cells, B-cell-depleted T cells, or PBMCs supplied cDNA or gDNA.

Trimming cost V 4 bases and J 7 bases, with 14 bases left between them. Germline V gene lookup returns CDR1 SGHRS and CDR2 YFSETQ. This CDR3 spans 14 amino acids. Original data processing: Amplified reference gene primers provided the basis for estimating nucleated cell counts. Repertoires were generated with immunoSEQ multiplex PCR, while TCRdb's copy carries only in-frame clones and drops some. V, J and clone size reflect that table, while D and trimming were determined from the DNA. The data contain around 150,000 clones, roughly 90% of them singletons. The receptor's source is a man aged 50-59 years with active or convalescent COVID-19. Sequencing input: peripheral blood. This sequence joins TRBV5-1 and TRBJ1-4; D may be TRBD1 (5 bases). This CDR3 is CASSERQRGEKLFF. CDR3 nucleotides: TGCGCCAGCAGCGAAAGACAGCGGGGTGAAAAACTGTTTTTT.